These T cell receptor beta chains were read from a single sample in a study of Graves' ophthalmopathy and Graves' hyperthyroidism. MiXCR, applied by TCRdb to the multiplex PCR reads, yields one record per CDR3 protein. The table includes hundreds of thousands of distinct CDR3 sequences, approximately 40% detected once. The sequenced sample consisted of peripheral blood. These receptors all come from an adult man with Graves' ophthalmopathy. CDR3s include the opening cysteine and the closing phenylalanine or tryptophan. A D gene is named only where the DNA matches it firmly. Some rows have no size entry. The others give once, few or many, or a class for an expanded clone.

size: NA; D: NA; V: TRBV19; J: TRBJ1-2; DNA: TGTGCCAGTAATCGAGGCAGTCAAAACTATGGCTACACCTTC; CDR3: CASNRGSQNYGYTF
size: NA; D: TRBD2; V: TRBV29-1; J: TRBJ2-3; DNA: TGCAGCGTCGGGGGGCTAGCGGGGGGTACAGATACGCAGTATTTT; CDR3: CSVGGLAGGTDTQYF
size: NA; D: NA; V: TRBV25-1; J: TRBJ1-1; DNA: TGTGCCAGCTCAGTCACCGGGACCATGAACACTGAAGCTTTCTTT; CDR3: CASSVTGTMNTEAFF
size: NA; D: NA; V: TRBV10-3; J: TRBJ2-3; DNA: TGTGCCATCAGTGAGAGGGAAGATACGCAGTATTTT; CDR3: CAISEREDTQYF
size: NA; D: TRBD1; V: TRBV7-2; J: TRBJ1-2; DNA: TGTGCCAGCAGCTTAGTGTTACAGGGGGCTGGCTACACCTTC; CDR3: CASSLVLQGAGYTF
size: once; D: TRBD1; V: TRBV25-1; J: TRBJ1-2; DNA: TGTGCCAGCAGTGAACTGGGACAGGGGGATCGCTATGGCTACACCTTC; CDR3: CASSELGQGDRYGYTF
size: few; D: TRBD1; V: TRBV5-6; J: TRBJ1-5; DNA: TGTGCCAGCAGCCGCCGGGACAGCGGGGGTCGGACCCAGCATTTT; CDR3: CASSRRDSGGRTQHF
size: few; D: TRBD2; V: TRBV7-2; J: TRBJ2-7; DNA: TGTGCCAGCAGCCCGACTAGCGGGAGGGTTGGCGAGCAGTACTTC; CDR3: CASSPTSGRVGEQYF
size: few; D: NA; V: TRBV4-2; J: TRBJ1-1; DNA: TGTGCCAGCAGCCCCCGGTTCGCGGGGAACACTGAAGCTTTCTTT; CDR3: CASSPRFAGNTEAFF
size: many; D: NA; V: TRBV29-1; J: TRBJ2-5; DNA: TGCAGCGTTGAAGAAGGAAGGATACAAGAGACCCAGTACTTC; CDR3: CSVEEGRIQETQYF
size: few; D: NA; V: TRBV9; J: TRBJ1-2; DNA: TGTGCCAGCAGCGTAGGGAACAGGGAGAACTATGGCTACACCTTC; CDR3: CASSVGNRENYGYTF
size: NA; D: NA; V: TRBV19; J: TRBJ1-2; DNA: TGTGCCAGTAGTATTGCCCAGGGACTGGTCTATGGCTACACCTTC; CDR3: CASSIAQGLVYGYTF
size: NA; D: NA; V: TRBV29-1; J: TRBJ2-1; DNA: TGCAGCGCGACCCCCGGGGGTGATGAGCAGTTCTTC; CDR3: CSATPGGDEQFF
size: NA; D: NA; V: TRBV24-1; J: TRBJ1-5; DNA: TGTGCCACCAGTACCCCGAGGGGGAGGGGCGATCAGCCCCAGCATTTT; CDR3: CATSTPRGRGDQPQHF
size: many; D: TRBD1; V: TRBV12-3/TRBV12-4; J: TRBJ1-1; DNA: TGTGCCAGCAGCCGGGACAGGGAGTACGCTGAAGCTTTCTTT; CDR3: CASSRDREYAEAFF
size: few; D: TRBD1; V: TRBV12-3/TRBV12-4; J: TRBJ2-7; DNA: TGTGCCAGCAGCGCACCCTGGACAGGGATCAACGAGCAGTACTTC; CDR3: CASSAPWTGINEQYF
size: few; D: NA; V: TRBV11-2; J: TRBJ2-5; DNA: TGTGCCAGCAGCTTAGAGCTTCCAGGGGCAGAGACCCAGTACTTC; CDR3: CASSLELPGAETQYF
size: NA; D: TRBD1; V: TRBV12-3/TRBV12-4; J: TRBJ1-4; DNA: TGTGCCAGCAGGGATGACAGGGGCACTAATGAAAAACTGTTTTTT; CDR3: CASRDDRGTNEKLFF
size: many; D: TRBD1; V: TRBV24-1; J: TRBJ1-5; DNA: TGTGCCAGCCGATCGGGGACAGGCAATCAGCCCCAGCATTTT; CDR3: CASRSGTGNQPQHF
size: few; D: NA; V: TRBV7-9; J: TRBJ2-2; DNA: TGTGCCAGCAGCCCACAGGAAAGGGAAACCGGGGAGCTGTTTTTT; CDR3: CASSPQERETGELFF
size: few; D: TRBD1; V: TRBV2; J: TRBJ2-5; DNA: TGTGCCAGCAGCGCGGACAGGGGGGTAGAGACCCAGTACTTC; CDR3: CASSADRGVETQYF
size: once; D: NA; V: TRBV2; J: TRBJ1-2; DNA: TGTGCCAGCAGTTACTCTGCGGGCACCCTTAGTAACTATGGCTACACCTTC; CDR3: CASSYSAGTLSNYGYTF
size: NA; D: TRBD1; V: TRBV29-1; J: TRBJ2-7; DNA: TGCAGCGCAGACAGGGTCGGTTACGAGCAGTACTTC; CDR3: CSADRVGYEQYF
size: many; D: NA; V: TRBV7-9; J: TRBJ1-1; DNA: TGTGCCAGCAGCCCAGACCCGAACACTGAAGCTTTCTTT; CDR3: CASSPDPNTEAFF
size: many; D: NA; V: TRBV9; J: TRBJ1-6; DNA: TGTGCCAGCAGCGAGGCGGCGGACAGCGCCGAGGGTTCACCCCTCCACTTT; CDR3: CASSEAADSAEGSPLHF
size: NA; D: TRBD1; V: TRBV19; J: TRBJ2-6; DNA: TGTGCCAGTAGTAGGAGGTTAGCAGGGGGCCGGAACACTGAAGCTTTC; CDR3: CASSRRLAGGRNTEAF
size: many; D: NA; V: TRBV29-1; J: TRBJ2-7; DNA: TGCAGCGTTCAGGAGTCCTACGAGCAGTACTTC; CDR3: CSVQESYEQYF
size: few; D: TRBD1; V: TRBV12-3/TRBV12-4; J: TRBJ1-1; DNA: TGTGCCAGCAAGCCAACAGGGGGCACTGAAGCTTTCTTT; CDR3: CASKPTGGTEAFF
size: NA; D: NA; V: TRBV7-2; J: TRBJ2-7; DNA: TGTGCCAGCAGCTTAGCGCTAGGGACCGAGAGCTCCTACGAGCAGTACTTC; CDR3: CASSLALGTESSYEQYF
size: NA; D: TRBD1; V: TRBV10-3; J: TRBJ2-7; DNA: TGTGCCAGCAGCCCAAACCCGCGTCCGACAGGGACCCTCTACGAGCAGTACTTC; CDR3: CASSPNPRPTGTLYEQYF
size: many; D: NA; V: TRBV29-1; J: TRBJ1-1; DNA: TGCAGCGTTGAAGAAGGAAGTATGAACACTGAAGCTTTCTTT; CDR3: CSVEEGSMNTEAFF
size: NA; D: TRBD1; V: TRBV12-3/TRBV12-4; J: TRBJ1-2; DNA: TGTGTCAGCGGAACAGGGGTAGGCGGCTACACCTTC; CDR3: CVSGTGVGGYTF
size: many; D: NA; V: TRBV7-9; J: TRBJ1-5; DNA: TGTGCCAGCAGCTTAGCGACGGGGCCCCAGCATTTT; CDR3: CASSLATGPQHF
size: NA; D: NA; V: TRBV10-3; J: TRBJ2-5; DNA: TGTGCCATCAGTGACACAGCTCGAACCCAGTACTTC; CDR3: CAISDTARTQYF
size: NA; D: NA; V: TRBV10-1; J: TRBJ2-5; DNA: TGTGCCAGCACCAAAATTGGGGAGACCCAGTACTTC; CDR3: CASTKIGETQYF
size: NA; D: TRBD1; V: TRBV19; J: TRBJ2-7; DNA: TGTGCCAGTAGTATGACCTCGGGCAAGACAGGGGAGCAGTACTTC; CDR3: CASSMTSGKTGEQYF
size: NA; D: TRBD2; V: TRBV29-1; J: TRBJ2-7; DNA: TGCAGCGTTGATCTGCGGGGGGGCCCCTACGAGCAGTACTTC; CDR3: CSVDLRGGPYEQYF